This passage covers 13 T cell receptor beta chains from one sample sequenced in a study of CD8 T cells in ankylosing spondylitis. General observations from the study: Ankylosing spondylitis blood seemed to carry a telltale TCR beta motif made of several highly homologous variants.

These receptors have no identified antigens. MiXCR was run by TCRdb on the 5' RACE reads, yielding one entry per CDR3 protein. The sample lists about 800,000 distinct CDR3 sequences, around 11% occurring once. Sequences were obtained from blood, either unsorted or a sorted T cell fraction (not recorded which). The receptors originated from a male donor with ankylosing spondylitis.

This clonotype has only a few counts. V is TRBV5-1 and J is TRBJ1-1; no definite D call. V shed 3 bases and J shed 5 bases, with 14 bases lying between them. Germline CDR1 SGHRS, CDR2 YFSETQ. The CDR3 is 14 residues long. CDR3 protein: CASSSSQPWTEAFF. The CDR3 DNA reads as TGCGCCAGCAGCTCCAGCCAGCCGTGGACTGAAGCTTTCTTT.

This clonotype was seen a handful of times. This sequence joins TRBV5-1 and TRBJ2-1; maybe TRBD1 (5 bases). The CDR3 has 15 amino acids. V lost 0 bases to trimming and J lost 5 bases, with 12 bases between them. Germline V gene lookup returns CDR1 SGHRS and CDR2 YFSETQ. In DNA, the CDR3 is TGCGCCAGCAGCTTGGTCCGCAGGGAAGACAATGAGCAGTTCTTC. It translates to CASSLVRREDNEQFF.

This clonotype appeared a few times. The chain couples TRBV4-3 to TRBJ2-2; TRBD1 matches at 11 bases. Trimming cost V 4 bases and J 7 bases; bases outside gene matches: 8. Germline values: CDR1 LGHNA, CDR2 YSLEER. There are 16 residues in the CDR3. In DNA, the CDR3 is TGCGCCAGCAGCCCTGGACAGGGGGCATTTTTCGGGGAGCTGTTTTTT. Protein sequence: CASSPGQGAFFGELFF.

The table lists this clonotype with many counts. The chain combines TRBV6-1 with TRBJ1-1; the D is unclear. The length of the CDR3 is 14 residues. CDR1 MNHNS and CDR2 SASEGT come from the germline V gene. V lost 1 base and J lost 7, with 13 bases in between. The DNA of the CDR3 is TGTGCCAGCAGTGAAGAGCGGACGATACTTGAAGCTTTCTTT. Protein sequence: CASSEERTILEAFF.

In nucleotides, the CDR3 is TGCAGTGCTAGACAAAATAGCGGTACGCAGTATTTT. Translating it yields CSARQNSGTQYF. The chain combines TRBV20-1 with TRBJ2-3; possible D gene TRBD2, 6 bases. V lost 2 bases and J lost 8, with 11 bases in between. The CDR3 is made up of 12 amino acids. Germline V gene lookup returns CDR1 DFQATT and CDR2 SNEGSKA (reference sequence).

CDR3 amino acids: CATSDDGTVNSYEQYF. The CDR3 region has the DNA TGTGCCACCAGTGATGACGGGACAGTAAACTCCTACGAGCAGTACTTC. This chain links TRBV24-1 with TRBJ2-7, with TRBD1 matching 7 bases. V lost 3 bases to trimming and J lost 0 bases; unmatched junction nucleotides: 7. From germline, CDR1 is KGHDR and CDR2 SFDVKD. CDR3 length equals 16 residues.

This clonotype has a handful of counts. J is TRBJ1-1 and V is TRBV7-9; D call uncertain. Germline values: CDR1 SEHNR, CDR2 FQNEAQ (reference sequence). The CDR3 loop spans 15 amino acids. V lost 1 base to trimming and J lost 1 base, with 10 bases between them. The CDR3: CASSLGQTGNTEAFF. Here the CDR3 DNA reads TGTGCCAGCAGCTTAGGCCAAACGGGGAACACTGAAGCTTTCTTT.

This clonotype was recorded a few times. The chain recombines TRBV7-8 with TRBJ2-5, with a possible D match to TRBD1 (6 bases). The CDR3 spans 17 residues. The germline V gene encodes CDR1 SGHVS and CDR2 FQNEAQ. V lost 5 bases to trimming and J lost 1 base, with 20 bases between them. CDR3 residues: CASSPHLARGVQETQYF. CDR3 coding DNA: TGTGCCAGCAGCCCCCACCTCGCCAGGGGAGTCCAAGAGACCCAGTACTTC.

J is TRBJ2-1 and V is TRBV6-2 or TRBV6-3; unclear D gene. The V gene lost 5 bases and the J gene lost 1 base, with 6 bases spanning the gap. The CDR3 extends over 13 amino acids. The V gene's germline CDR1 is MNHEY and CDR2 SVGEGT. CDR3: CASSHYSYNEQFF. The DNA of the CDR3 is TGTGCCAGCAGTCACTATTCCTACAATGAGCAGTTCTTC.

At least ten counts were recorded for this clonotype. This sequence joins TRBV29-1 and TRBJ2-3, with D tentatively TRBD1 (5 bases). This CDR3 region has 13 residues. V lost 5 bases, J lost 2 bases, and 11 bases lay in between. Germline V CDR1 and CDR2: SQVTM, ANQGSEA. CDR3: CSVRGQITDTQYF. The DNA for the CDR3 is TGCAGCGTTAGGGGTCAGATCACAGATACGCAGTATTTT.

This clonotype was counted between two and nine times. V gene TRBV5-5 combines with J gene TRBJ2-7; 8 nucleotides match TRBD2. V gave up 7 bases and J gave up 2 bases; unmatched junction bases: 5. Germline V lookup: CDR1 SGHKS, CDR2 YYEKEE (reference sequence). The CDR3 is 13 residues long. The CDR3 loop reads CASSSGPTYEQYF. CDR3 nucleotides: TGTGCCAGCTCTAGCGGGCCTACCTACGAGCAGTACTTC.

The CDR3 DNA follows: TGTGCCAGTCAATCGGCGAACCAGCCCCAGCATTTT. Its translation is CASQSANQPQHF. The V gene is TRBV6-5, the J gene TRBJ1-5, with D uncertain. The V and J ends lost 9 bases and 7 bases respectively, with 13 bases between them. Germline lookup yields CDR1 MNHEY and CDR2 SVGAGI. The CDR3 is made up of 12 amino acids.

The genes are TRBV5-1 and TRBJ1-6; no firm D call. Per germline, CDR1 SGHRS and CDR2 YFSETQ. V lost 6 bases to trimming and J lost 7 bases, with 11 bases between them. The CDR3 has 13 residues. CDR3 in DNA: TGCGCCAGCACGCTAGAACCGAATTCACCCCTCCACTTT. Translation gives CASTLEPNSPLHF.